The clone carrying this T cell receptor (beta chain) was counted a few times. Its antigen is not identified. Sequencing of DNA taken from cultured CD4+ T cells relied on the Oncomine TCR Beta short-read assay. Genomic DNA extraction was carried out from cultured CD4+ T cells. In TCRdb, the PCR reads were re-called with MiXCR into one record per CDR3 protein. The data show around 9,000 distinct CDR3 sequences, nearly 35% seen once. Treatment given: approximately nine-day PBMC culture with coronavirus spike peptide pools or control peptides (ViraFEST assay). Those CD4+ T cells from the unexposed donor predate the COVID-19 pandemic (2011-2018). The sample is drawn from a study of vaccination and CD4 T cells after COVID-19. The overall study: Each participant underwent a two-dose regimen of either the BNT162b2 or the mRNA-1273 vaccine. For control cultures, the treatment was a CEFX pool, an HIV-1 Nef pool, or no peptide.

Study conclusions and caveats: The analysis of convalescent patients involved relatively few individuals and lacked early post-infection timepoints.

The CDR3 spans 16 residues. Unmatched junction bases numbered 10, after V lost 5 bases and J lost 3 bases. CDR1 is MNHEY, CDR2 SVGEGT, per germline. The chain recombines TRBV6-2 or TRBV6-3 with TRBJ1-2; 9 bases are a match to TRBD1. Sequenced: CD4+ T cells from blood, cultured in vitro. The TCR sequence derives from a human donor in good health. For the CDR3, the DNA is TGTGCCAGCAGTCCCGCGGGGGGACAGGGCGACTATGGCTACACCTTC. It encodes CASSPAGGQGDYGYTF.